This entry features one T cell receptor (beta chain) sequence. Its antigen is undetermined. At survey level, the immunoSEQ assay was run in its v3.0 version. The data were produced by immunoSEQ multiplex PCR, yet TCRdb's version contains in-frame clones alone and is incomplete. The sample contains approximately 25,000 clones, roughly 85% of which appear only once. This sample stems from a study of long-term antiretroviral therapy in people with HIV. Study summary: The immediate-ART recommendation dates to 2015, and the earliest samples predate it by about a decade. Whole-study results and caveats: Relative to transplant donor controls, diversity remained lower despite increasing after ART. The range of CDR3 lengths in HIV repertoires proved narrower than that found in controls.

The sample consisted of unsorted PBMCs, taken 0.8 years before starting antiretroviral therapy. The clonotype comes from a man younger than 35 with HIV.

The CDR3 DNA is TGTGCCAGCAGTCCTAATTTGAACACTGAAGCTTTCTTT. Its translation is CASSPNLNTEAFF. This chain uses TRBV11-1 with TRBJ1-1, with D unresolved. This CDR3 is 13 amino acids long. In germline, CDR1 is SGHAT, CDR2 FQDESV (reference sequence). V was clipped by 6 bases and J by 0 bases, with 8 bases between them.